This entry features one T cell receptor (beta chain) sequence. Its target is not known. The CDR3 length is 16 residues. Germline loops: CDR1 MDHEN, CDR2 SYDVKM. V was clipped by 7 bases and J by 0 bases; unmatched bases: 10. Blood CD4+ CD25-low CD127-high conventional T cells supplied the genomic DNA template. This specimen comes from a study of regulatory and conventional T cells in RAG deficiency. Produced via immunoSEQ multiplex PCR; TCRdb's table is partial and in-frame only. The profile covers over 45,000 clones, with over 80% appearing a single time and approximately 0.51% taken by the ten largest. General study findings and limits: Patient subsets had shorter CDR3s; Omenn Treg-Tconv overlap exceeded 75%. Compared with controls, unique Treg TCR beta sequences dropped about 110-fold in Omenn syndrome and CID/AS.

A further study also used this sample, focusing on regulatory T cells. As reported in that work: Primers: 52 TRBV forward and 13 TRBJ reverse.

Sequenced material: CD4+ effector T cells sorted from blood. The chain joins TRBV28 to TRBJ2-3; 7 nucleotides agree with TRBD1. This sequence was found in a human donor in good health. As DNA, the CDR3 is TGTGCCAGCAAAGCCCCGGGACAGTTTAGCACAGATACGCAGTATTTT. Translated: CASKAPGQFSTDTQYF. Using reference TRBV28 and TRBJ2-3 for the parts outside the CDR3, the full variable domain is DVKVTQSSRYLVKRTGEKVFLECVQDMDHENMFWYRQDPGLGLRLIYFSYDVKMKEKGDIPEGYSVSREKKERFSLILESASTNQTSMYLCASKAPGQFSTDTQYFGPGTRLTVL.